This entry describes one T cell receptor beta chain. TCRdb's copy holds only in-frame clones and misses some; the assay was immunoSEQ multiplex PCR. The table records approximately 84,000 clones, approximately 85% of them present only once. The sample belongs to a study of T cell responses to AZD1222 COVID-19 vaccine. The CDR3 is made up of 14 amino acids. V was pared by 2 bases and J by 3 bases, with 8 bases between. Germline CDR1 SGHTA, CDR2 FQGNSA. The TCR comes from an adult who received the AZD1222 COVID-19 vaccine. The material sequenced was peripheral blood, taken 28 days after the second AZD1222 dose. The rearrangement joins TRBV7-2 to TRBJ2-1; a possible D gene is TRBD1 (5 bases). CDR3 residues: CASSLYDSYNEQFF. The CDR3 coding sequence is TGTGCCAGCAGCTTATATGACAGCTACAATGAGCAGTTCTTC.